A single sample is the source of the 3 T cell receptor beta chains below, sequenced in a study of shared clonotypes between healthy human individuals. Positive CCR7 selection of CD45RO-negative cells yielded the naive CD8 cells, and terminally differentiated effector memory CD45RA+ cells were excluded. Produced via immunoSEQ multiplex PCR; TCRdb's table is partial and in-frame only. Here the sample spans around 600,000 clones, roughly 98% being singletons. Material: naive CD8+ T cells sorted from blood. Every receptor here comes from a man aged 30-40 years in good health.

This chain connects TRBV14 to TRBJ2-7; D unresolved. Trimming pared 1 base from V and 0 bases from J, leaving 7 bases between. There are 14 residues in the CDR3. Germline lookup yields CDR1 SGHDN and CDR2 FVKESK. The CDR3 sequence is CASSQAVSSYEQYF. CDR3 bases: TGTGCCAGCAGCCAAGCGGTGAGCTCCTACGAGCAGTACTTC.

The chain is built from TRBV11-3 and TRBJ2-3, with D hard to call. This CDR3 spans 13 amino acids. The V end was cut by 0 bases, the J end by 6 bases, with 7 bases between. Germline V gene sequence: CDR1 SGHNT, CDR2 YENEEA. The CDR3 is CASSLETRDTQYF. As DNA, the CDR3 is TGTGCCAGCAGCTTAGAGACGAGGGATACGCAGTATTTT.

The chain couples TRBV2 to TRBJ2-6, with D possibly TRBD2 on 6 matching bases. The V gene lost 10 bases and the J gene lost 1 base, with 14 bases spanning the gap. The CDR3 loop spans 15 amino acids. CDR1 and CDR2 from the germline V gene are SNHLY and FYNNEI. CDR3 bases: TGTGCCATCCACGGGGGACGGTCTGGGGCCAACGTCCTGACTTTC. Translating it yields CAIHGGRSGANVLTF.